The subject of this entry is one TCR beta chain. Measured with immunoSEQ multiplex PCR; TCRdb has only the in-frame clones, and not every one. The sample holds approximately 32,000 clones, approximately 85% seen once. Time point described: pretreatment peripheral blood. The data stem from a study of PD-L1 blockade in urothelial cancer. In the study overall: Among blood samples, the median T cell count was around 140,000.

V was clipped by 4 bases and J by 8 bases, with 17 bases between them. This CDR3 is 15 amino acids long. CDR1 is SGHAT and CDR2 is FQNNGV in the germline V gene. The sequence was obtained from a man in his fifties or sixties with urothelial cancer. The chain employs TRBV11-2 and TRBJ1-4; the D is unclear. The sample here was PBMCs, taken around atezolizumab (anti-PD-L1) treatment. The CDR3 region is CASSSGGSMGEKLFF. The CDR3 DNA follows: TGTGCCAGCAGCTCCGGCGGGTCAATGGGGGAAAAACTGTTTTTT.